The rows below give T cell receptor beta chains drawn from one sample of a study of blood T cell repertoires in COVID-19. Assay used: immunoSEQ multiplex PCR; TCRdb lists only in-frame clones, some missing. This table holds 150,000 to 200,000 clones, about nine tenths found once. What was sequenced was peripheral blood. Receptors were obtained from a man between 45 and 60 years old with acute or convalescent COVID-19. Each CDR3 is given with its conserved first and last residue. Fields, in order: clone size, J gene, D gene, V gene, CDR3 protein, CDR3 DNA. A D gene is named only where the DNA matches it firmly. Clone size is not always given. Where it is, it says once, few, many or a class for expanded clones.

- TRBJ2-7 - TRBV6-5 CASYSGYEQYF TGTGCCAGCTATAGCGGCTACGAGCAGTACTTC
- TRBJ2-6 - TRBV27 CASRFRGTGANVLTF TGTGCCAGCAGGTTTCGGGGTACTGGGGCCAACGTCCTGACTTTC
- TRBJ1-1 - TRBV6-5 CASSQGFTEAFF TGTGCCAGCAGTCAGGGTTTCACTGAAGCTTTCTTT
- TRBJ2-7 TRBD1 TRBV7-9 CASSNPTGGSYEQYF TGTGCCAGCAGCAACCCGACAGGGGGTTCCTACGAGCAGTACTTC
- TRBJ1-1 - TRBV7-9 CASSLLQGTNTEAFF TGTGCCAGCAGCCTACTACAGGGAACGAACACTGAAGCTTTCTTT
- TRBJ2-1 TRBD2 TRBV9 CASSARGGAYEQFF TGTGCCAGCAGCGCCCGCGGGGGGGCCTATGAGCAGTTCTTC
- TRBJ2-7 - TRBV28 CASSQLSSYEQYF TGTGCCAGCAGTCAACTTAGCTCCTACGAGCAGTACTTC
- TRBJ2-5 TRBD2 TRBV7-3 CASSPTSGGQETQYF TGTGCCAGCAGCCCCACTAGCGGGGGCCAAGAGACCCAGTACTTC
- TRBJ1-6 - TRBV2 CASSEGRVHSPLHF TGTGCCAGCAGTGAAGGCAGGGTCCATTCACCCCTCCACTTT
- TRBJ2-5 - TRBV6-5 CASSYPPGHDGTQYF TGTGCCAGCAGTTACCCACCGGGACATGATGGGACCCAGTACTTC
- TRBJ1-4 - TRBV6-5 CASTEQGNEKLFF TGTGCCAGCACCGAACAGGGTAATGAAAAACTGTTTTTT
many TRBJ2-2 - TRBV18 CASSSRQAGIGELFF TGTGCCAGCTCATCCCGACAGGCTGGGATCGGGGAGCTGTTTTTT
- TRBJ2-7 TRBD2 TRBV6-6 CATQRETISYEQYF TGTGCCACCCAGCGGGAGACCATCTCCTACGAGCAGTACTTC
- TRBJ2-1 TRBD2 TRBV6-5 CASSSSGRASNEQFF TGTGCCAGCAGCTCGAGCGGGAGGGCCAGCAATGAGCAGTTCTTC
- TRBJ1-2 TRBD1 TRBV28 CASSTGQVFNYGYTF TGTGCCAGCAGTACGGGACAGGTATTCAACTATGGCTACACCTTC
- TRBJ2-1 TRBD2 TRBV4-1 CASSLSPSGVNEQFF TGCGCCAGCAGCCTCTCTCCCAGCGGGGTAAATGAGCAGTTCTTC
- TRBJ1-1 TRBD1 TRBV6-5 CASSKDRVNTEAFF TGTGCCAGCAGTAAGGACAGGGTGAACACTGAAGCTTTCTTT
- TRBJ1-2 TRBD1 TRBV5-1 CASSLPGQYYGYTF TGCGCCAGCAGCTTACCGGGACAGTACTATGGCTACACCTTC
- TRBJ2-5 TRBD2 TRBV5-6 CASSLRSGRTETQYF TGTGCCAGCAGCCTCCGGAGCGGGAGGACGGAGACCCAGTACTTC